This TCR beta chain was recorded in a study of blood T cell repertoires in COVID-19. Across the whole study: COVID-19 samples collected from the United States, Italy and Spain covered acute and convalescent phases.

The repertoire was sequenced with immunoSEQ multiplex PCR; TCRdb's copy has only in-frame clones and lacks some. The profile shows about 170,000 clones, roughly 80% of them singletons. Participant ages covered about 18 to 89 years across about 25 US areas. Cohorts were determined from participant-reported clinical history. Resolution of symptoms, clearance, or two negative PCRs was present in recovered Cohort 3 donors. The length of the CDR3 is 14 residues. Trimming removed 7 bases from V and 0 bases from J; junction bases left unmatched: 6. Germline V gene sequence: CDR1 SQVTM, CDR2 ANQGSEA. The receptor comes from a woman in her forties or fifties who had recovered from COVID-19. Sequenced: PBMCs or T cells enriched from blood (not recorded which). The chain joins TRBV29-1 to TRBJ2-1, with 7 bases lining up with TRBD2. The CDR3 DNA reads TGCAGCGGCGAAGCGGGGCTCTCCTACAATGAGCAGTTCTTC. Protein: CSGEAGLSYNEQFF.